Listed below are T cell receptor beta chains from one sample, sequenced in a study of blood T cell repertoires in COVID-19. Profiled with immunoSEQ multiplex PCR; TCRdb holds only in-frame clones, not every one. This sample has about 410,000 clones; 70% to 90% occur once, and the top ten carry roughly 1.6%. Sequences were obtained from peripheral blood. The receptors derive from a woman aged 35 to 49 with COVID-19, enrolled during active disease. Each CDR3 is given without its conserved first and last residue. The order of the fields is J gene, clone size, V gene, CDR3 protein. Clone sizes are given selectively: once, few, many, or a class where the clone is expanded.

j_gene: TRBJ2-1; abundance: -; v_gene: TRBV28; CDR3aa: ASRGLAGMVYNEQF
j_gene: TRBJ1-1; abundance: -; v_gene: TRBV6-5; CDR3aa: ASRKRGTEAF
j_gene: TRBJ2-3; abundance: -; v_gene: TRBV4-3; CDR3aa: ASSQEGVRPRTDTQY
j_gene: TRBJ2-7; abundance: few; v_gene: TRBV7-9; CDR3aa: ASSPGQGAHIPSYEQY
j_gene: TRBJ1-3; abundance: -; v_gene: TRBV19; CDR3aa: ASIRDRTSSGNTIY
j_gene: TRBJ1-5; abundance: -; v_gene: TRBV9; CDR3aa: ASSVGGASNQPQH
j_gene: TRBJ2-7; abundance: -; v_gene: TRBV7-2; CDR3aa: ASSFRGSGSYEQY
j_gene: TRBJ2-5; abundance: once; v_gene: TRBV29-1; CDR3aa: SVQGAGETQY
j_gene: TRBJ1-5; abundance: -; v_gene: TRBV28; CDR3aa: ASRQGVEPQH
j_gene: TRBJ2-3; abundance: -; v_gene: TRBV27; CDR3aa: ASRGMGASTDTQY
j_gene: TRBJ1-2; abundance: -; v_gene: TRBV6-5; CDR3aa: ASSYRQGRGYT
j_gene: TRBJ2-5; abundance: few; v_gene: TRBV4-2; CDR3aa: ASSQGPAGETQY
j_gene: TRBJ1-2; abundance: -; v_gene: TRBV28; CDR3aa: ASSSSGANYGYT
j_gene: TRBJ2-3; abundance: -; v_gene: TRBV9; CDR3aa: ASSVVLDGSQY
j_gene: TRBJ2-1; abundance: -; v_gene: TRBV28; CDR3aa: ASSLLPPYNEQF
j_gene: TRBJ1-6; abundance: -; v_gene: TRBV5-4; CDR3aa: ASSLGQGHNSPLH
j_gene: TRBJ1-1; abundance: -; v_gene: TRBV28; CDR3aa: ATYTGPGQMNTEAF
j_gene: TRBJ2-7; abundance: -; v_gene: TRBV2; CDR3aa: ASIPQASYEQY
j_gene: TRBJ1-6; abundance: -; v_gene: TRBV30; CDR3aa: AWRGGANSPLH
j_gene: TRBJ2-3; abundance: -; v_gene: TRBV4-3; CDR3aa: ASSQGRLASASTDTQY
j_gene: TRBJ2-3; abundance: -; v_gene: TRBV18; CDR3aa: ASSPASTDTQY
j_gene: TRBJ1-1; abundance: -; v_gene: TRBV5-1; CDR3aa: ASSLGRGTEAF